This record concerns one T cell receptor beta chain sequence. Sequencing used immunoSEQ multiplex PCR; TCRdb keeps in-frame clones, though not all of them. The table records more than 70,000 clones, roughly 93% of them present only once. These data belong to a study of technical replicates of blood from several donors. V was clipped by 0 bases and J by 5 bases; unmatched bases: 5. Germline V CDR1 and CDR2: SGHRS, YFSETQ. This CDR3 contains 16 residues. The chain joins TRBV5-1 to TRBJ2-5; 12 nucleotides agree with TRBD2. The source material was T cells isolated from PBMCs. This TCR was sampled from a human donor in good health. CDR3 region: CASSLASGGARETQYF. Written as DNA, the CDR3 is TGCGCCAGCAGCTTGGCTAGCGGGGGGGCCCGCGAGACCCAGTACTTC.